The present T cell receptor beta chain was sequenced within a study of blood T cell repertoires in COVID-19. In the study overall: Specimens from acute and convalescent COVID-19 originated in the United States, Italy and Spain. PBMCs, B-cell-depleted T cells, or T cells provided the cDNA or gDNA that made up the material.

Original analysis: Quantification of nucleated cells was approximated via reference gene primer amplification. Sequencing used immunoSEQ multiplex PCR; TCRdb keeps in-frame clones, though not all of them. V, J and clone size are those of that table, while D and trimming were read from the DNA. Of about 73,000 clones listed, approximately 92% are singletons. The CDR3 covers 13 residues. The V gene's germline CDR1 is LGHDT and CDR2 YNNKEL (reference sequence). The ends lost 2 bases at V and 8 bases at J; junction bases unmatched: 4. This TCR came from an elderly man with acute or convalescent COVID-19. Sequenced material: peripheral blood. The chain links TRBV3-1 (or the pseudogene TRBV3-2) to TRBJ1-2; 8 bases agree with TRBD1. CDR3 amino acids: CASSQQGAQGYTF. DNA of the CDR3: TGTGCCAGCAGCCAACAGGGGGCTCAAGGCTACACCTTC.